These T cell receptor beta chains were read from a single sample in a study of post-analysis software for immune sequencing data. TCRdb reanalysed the PCR reads using MiXCR and keeps one entry per CDR3 protein. Altogether about 210,000 distinct CDR3 sequences are present, 29% being singletons, with the ten largest covering roughly 3.4%. Sequencing used blood. The receptors were gathered from a girl between 2 and 17 years old with multiple sclerosis. Both conserved end residues are part of each CDR3. A D gene is named only where the DNA matches it firmly. For some rows the clone size is stated as once, few or many, or as a class when expanded; others skip it.

d_call: NA; v_call: TRBV7-6; clone_size: NA; j_call: TRBJ2-7; cdr3_aa: CASSHSGPNYEQYF; cdr3_nt: TGTGCCAGCAGCCATTCGGGACCTAACTACGAGCAGTACTTC
d_call: NA; v_call: TRBV12-3/TRBV12-4; clone_size: few; j_call: TRBJ1-6; cdr3_aa: CAGSLGGRNSPLHF; cdr3_nt: TGTGCCGGCAGTTTGGGGGGGAGGAATTCACCCCTCCACTTT
d_call: NA; v_call: TRBV5-6; clone_size: NA; j_call: TRBJ1-1; cdr3_aa: CASSLVLRGEAFF; cdr3_nt: TGTGCCAGCAGCTTGGTTCTTAGGGGTGAAGCTTTCTTT
d_call: TRBD1; v_call: TRBV5-6; clone_size: NA; j_call: TRBJ2-2; cdr3_aa: CASSSTGTVNTGELFF; cdr3_nt: TGTGCCAGCAGCTCTACCGGGACAGTAAACACCGGGGAGCTGTTTTTT
d_call: NA; v_call: TRBV20-1; clone_size: few; j_call: TRBJ1-5; cdr3_aa: CSASSGGESNQPQHF; cdr3_nt: TGCAGTGCTAGCTCGGGTGGAGAAAGCAATCAGCCCCAGCATTTT
d_call: NA; v_call: TRBV5-1; clone_size: NA; j_call: TRBJ2-7; cdr3_aa: CASSVAGTPYEQYF; cdr3_nt: TGCGCCAGCAGCGTGGCCGGGACGCCCTACGAGCAGTACTTC
d_call: NA; v_call: TRBV27; clone_size: many; j_call: TRBJ1-5; cdr3_aa: CASIIPPWPQHF; cdr3_nt: TGTGCCAGCATAATTCCGCCTTGGCCCCAGCATTTT
d_call: TRBD1; v_call: TRBV27; clone_size: many; j_call: TRBJ2-1; cdr3_aa: CASSVQGAFNEQFF; cdr3_nt: TGTGCCAGCAGCGTCCAGGGGGCCTTTAATGAGCAGTTCTTC
d_call: NA; v_call: TRBV11-2; clone_size: many; j_call: TRBJ2-1; cdr3_aa: CASSGGLLSYNEQFF; cdr3_nt: TGTGCCAGCAGCGGGGGGCTCCTCTCCTACAATGAGCAGTTCTTC
d_call: NA; v_call: TRBV12-3/TRBV12-4; clone_size: many; j_call: TRBJ2-3; cdr3_aa: CASRVTDTQYF; cdr3_nt: TGTGCCAGCAGGGTAACAGATACGCAGTATTTT
d_call: NA; v_call: TRBV6-5; clone_size: many; j_call: TRBJ2-1; cdr3_aa: CASRRNNEQFF; cdr3_nt: TGTGCCAGCAGGAGAAACAATGAGCAGTTCTTC
d_call: NA; v_call: TRBV5-1; clone_size: many; j_call: TRBJ2-5; cdr3_aa: CASSRVDRSGVGETQYF; cdr3_nt: TGCGCCAGCAGCCGGGTGGACAGGTCGGGAGTAGGAGAGACCCAGTACTTC
d_call: NA; v_call: TRBV20-1; clone_size: few; j_call: TRBJ2-5; cdr3_aa: CSARARTGQETQYF; cdr3_nt: TGCAGTGCTAGAGCCAGGACCGGGCAAGAGACCCAGTACTTC
d_call: TRBD2; v_call: TRBV29-1; clone_size: NA; j_call: TRBJ2-5; cdr3_aa: CSVEEGAGVETQYF; cdr3_nt: TGCAGCGTTGAGGAGGGAGCGGGAGTTGAGACCCAGTACTTC
d_call: TRBD2; v_call: TRBV20-1; clone_size: many; j_call: TRBJ2-1; cdr3_aa: CSARDPQRGDNEQFF; cdr3_nt: TGCAGTGCTAGAGATCCCCAGCGGGGGGACAATGAGCAGTTCTTC
d_call: NA; v_call: TRBV10-3; clone_size: many; j_call: TRBJ1-2; cdr3_aa: CAISDLGVKDYGYTF; cdr3_nt: TGTGCCATCAGTGATCTAGGGGTAAAGGACTATGGCTACACCTTC
d_call: NA; v_call: TRBV29-1; clone_size: few; j_call: TRBJ2-3; cdr3_aa: CSVEEGRVRLDTQYF; cdr3_nt: TGCAGCGTTGAAGAGGGCAGGGTAAGGTTGGATACGCAGTATTTT
d_call: NA; v_call: TRBV5-1; clone_size: many; j_call: TRBJ1-2; cdr3_aa: CASRLTTDNYGYTF; cdr3_nt: TGCGCCAGCAGGCTGACGACCGATAACTATGGCTACACCTTC
d_call: NA; v_call: TRBV6-5; clone_size: many; j_call: TRBJ1-1; cdr3_aa: CASSPQRRGFTEAFF; cdr3_nt: TGTGCCAGCAGTCCGCAACGTCGGGGGTTCACTGAAGCTTTCTTT
d_call: NA; v_call: TRBV30; clone_size: few; j_call: TRBJ2-3; cdr3_aa: CAWSSISLDTQYF; cdr3_nt: TGTGCCTGGAGTAGCATCTCTTTAGATACGCAGTATTTT
d_call: NA; v_call: TRBV6-5; clone_size: NA; j_call: TRBJ1-1; cdr3_aa: CASSYGAGTEAFF; cdr3_nt: TGTGCCAGCAGTTATGGGGCGGGCACTGAAGCTTTCTTT
d_call: TRBD2; v_call: TRBV29-1; clone_size: NA; j_call: TRBJ2-1; cdr3_aa: CSVLPTDRGGIGQFF; cdr3_nt: TGCAGCGTCCTCCCAACGGATCGGGGGGGTATTGGGCAGTTCTTC
d_call: TRBD2; v_call: TRBV20-1; clone_size: NA; j_call: TRBJ2-5; cdr3_aa: CSARVSLAEETQYF; cdr3_nt: TGCAGTGCTAGAGTAAGCCTAGCGGAAGAGACCCAGTACTTC
d_call: NA; v_call: TRBV29-1; clone_size: NA; j_call: TRBJ1-2; cdr3_aa: CSVEGAAYGYTF; cdr3_nt: TGCAGCGTTGAAGGGGCAGCCTATGGCTACACCTTC
d_call: NA; v_call: TRBV20-1; clone_size: few; j_call: TRBJ2-1; cdr3_aa: CSARDQRGLWNEQFF; cdr3_nt: TGCAGTGCTAGAGATCAGAGGGGACTCTGGAATGAGCAGTTCTTC
d_call: NA; v_call: TRBV5-1; clone_size: NA; j_call: TRBJ1-4; cdr3_aa: CASSVDSNKKLFF; cdr3_nt: TGCGCCAGCAGCGTTGACAGTAATAAAAAACTGTTTTTT
d_call: NA; v_call: TRBV5-1; clone_size: few; j_call: TRBJ2-1; cdr3_aa: CASSSGLNHNEQFF; cdr3_nt: TGCGCCAGCAGCTCCGGACTTAACCACAATGAGCAGTTCTTC
d_call: NA; v_call: TRBV12-3/TRBV12-4; clone_size: NA; j_call: TRBJ2-3; cdr3_aa: CASSPNGQERADVQYF; cdr3_nt: TGTGCCAGCAGTCCGAATGGACAAGAACGCGCAGATGTGCAGTATTTT
d_call: TRBD1; v_call: TRBV12-3/TRBV12-4; clone_size: NA; j_call: TRBJ2-1; cdr3_aa: CAGSSPHRGSQNNEQFF; cdr3_nt: TGTGCCGGCAGTTCACCGCACAGGGGAAGTCAGAACAATGAGCAGTTCTTC
d_call: NA; v_call: TRBV12-3/TRBV12-4; clone_size: many; j_call: TRBJ1-2; cdr3_aa: CASSLGTENYGYTF; cdr3_nt: TGTGCCAGCAGTTTAGGGACAGAAAACTATGGCTACACCTTC
d_call: NA; v_call: TRBV29-1; clone_size: many; j_call: TRBJ1-2; cdr3_aa: CSVERDPNYGYTF; cdr3_nt: TGCAGCGTTGAGAGGGACCCTAACTATGGCTACACCTTC
d_call: NA; v_call: TRBV12-3/TRBV12-4; clone_size: many; j_call: TRBJ2-7; cdr3_aa: CASSLRTYEQYF; cdr3_nt: TGTGCCAGCAGTTTACGGACCTACGAGCAGTACTTC
d_call: NA; v_call: TRBV28; clone_size: few; j_call: TRBJ1-1; cdr3_aa: CASSSGTRTEAFF; cdr3_nt: TGTGCCAGCAGTTCTGGGACACGGACTGAAGCTTTCTTT
d_call: NA; v_call: TRBV12-5; clone_size: NA; j_call: TRBJ2-2; cdr3_aa: CASGLAPNTGELLF; cdr3_nt: TGTGCTAGTGGTTTGGCCCCAAACACCGGGGAGCTGTTGTTT
d_call: NA; v_call: TRBV29-1; clone_size: NA; j_call: TRBJ2-2; cdr3_aa: CSVAYRSPKGGELFF; cdr3_nt: TGCAGCGTTGCCTACAGGTCTCCAAAAGGGGGGGAGCTGTTTTTT
d_call: TRBD2; v_call: TRBV5-1; clone_size: many; j_call: TRBJ2-5; cdr3_aa: CASSASGTSGSQETQYF; cdr3_nt: TGCGCCAGCAGCGCCTCCGGGACTAGCGGGTCCCAAGAGACCCAGTACTTC
d_call: NA; v_call: TRBV7-9; clone_size: few; j_call: TRBJ1-1; cdr3_aa: CASSLASRTEAFF; cdr3_nt: TGTGCCAGCAGCTTAGCCAGTCGGACTGAAGCTTTCTTT
d_call: TRBD1; v_call: TRBV20-1; clone_size: many; j_call: TRBJ2-7; cdr3_aa: CSARDPDRSSYEQYF; cdr3_nt: TGCAGTGCTAGAGACCCGGACAGGAGCTCCTACGAGCAGTACTTC
d_call: NA; v_call: TRBV7-2; clone_size: medium-sized; j_call: TRBJ1-4; cdr3_aa: CASSLDPGANEKLFF; cdr3_nt: TGTGCCAGCAGCTTAGATCCGGGGGCTAATGAAAAACTGTTTTTT
d_call: TRBD1; v_call: TRBV7-2; clone_size: many; j_call: TRBJ1-1; cdr3_aa: CASSLLFLGQGTEAFF; cdr3_nt: TGTGCCAGCAGCTTACTTTTCCTCGGACAGGGGACTGAAGCTTTCTTT
d_call: NA; v_call: TRBV20-1; clone_size: NA; j_call: TRBJ1-5; cdr3_aa: CSAWDDRKNSNQPQHF; cdr3_nt: TGCAGTGCATGGGACGATAGAAAGAATAGCAATCAGCCCCAGCATTTT
d_call: NA; v_call: TRBV6-1; clone_size: NA; j_call: TRBJ2-2; cdr3_aa: CASSVVGIDTGELFF; cdr3_nt: TGTGCCAGCAGCGTAGTCGGGATCGACACCGGGGAGCTGTTTTTT
d_call: NA; v_call: TRBV2; clone_size: many; j_call: TRBJ2-7; cdr3_aa: CASTPSDSYEQYF; cdr3_nt: TGTGCCAGCACCCCTTCGGACTCCTACGAGCAGTACTTC
d_call: NA; v_call: TRBV29-1; clone_size: few; j_call: TRBJ2-5; cdr3_aa: CSVVTGQETRYF; cdr3_nt: TGCAGCGTTGTGACGGGACAAGAGACCCGGTACTTC
d_call: TRBD1; v_call: TRBV20-1; clone_size: NA; j_call: TRBJ1-4; cdr3_aa: CSAATDRDEKLFF; cdr3_nt: TGCAGTGCCGCAACCGACAGGGACGAAAAACTGTTTTTT
d_call: NA; v_call: TRBV6-5; clone_size: few; j_call: TRBJ1-5; cdr3_aa: CASSEGPSRGQPQHF; cdr3_nt: TGTGCCAGCAGCGAGGGGCCAAGTCGGGGACAGCCCCAGCATTTT
d_call: NA; v_call: TRBV27; clone_size: few; j_call: TRBJ1-1; cdr3_aa: CASSSAGKMNTEAFF; cdr3_nt: TGTGCCAGCAGTTCGGCGGGGAAGATGAACACTGAAGCTTTCTTT
d_call: NA; v_call: TRBV28; clone_size: NA; j_call: TRBJ1-1; cdr3_aa: CASSLWTEAFF; cdr3_nt: TGTGCCAGCAGTTTATGGACTGAAGCTTTCTTT
d_call: TRBD2; v_call: TRBV7-8; clone_size: many; j_call: TRBJ2-3; cdr3_aa: CASSPPTSGKTDTQYF; cdr3_nt: TGTGCCAGCAGCCCCCCGACTAGCGGGAAAACAGATACGCAGTATTTT
d_call: TRBD2; v_call: TRBV12-3/TRBV12-4; clone_size: NA; j_call: TRBJ2-7; cdr3_aa: CASSLLFFPGLAGVNSYEQYF; cdr3_nt: TGTGCCAGCAGTTTGTTATTTTTTCCGGGACTAGCGGGGGTTAACTCCTACGAGCAGTACTTC
d_call: TRBD2; v_call: TRBV11-2; clone_size: NA; j_call: TRBJ2-1; cdr3_aa: CASSSILAASQNEQFF; cdr3_nt: TGTGCCAGCAGCTCGATACTAGCGGCGTCCCAAAATGAGCAGTTCTTC
d_call: TRBD1; v_call: TRBV4-1; clone_size: many; j_call: TRBJ2-7; cdr3_aa: CASSVRQGMHEQYF; cdr3_nt: TGCGCCAGCAGTGTCAGACAGGGAATGCACGAGCAGTACTTC
d_call: TRBD2; v_call: TRBV28; clone_size: NA; j_call: TRBJ2-1; cdr3_aa: CASSSGGVAEQFF; cdr3_nt: TGTGCCAGCAGTTCCGGGGGGGTCGCAGAGCAGTTCTTC